These 4 T cell receptor beta chains came from one sample sequenced in a study of blood T cells in healthy people across ages. Alongside a J-beta primer mix, a sample-barcoded 5' primer served in a second PCR lasting roughly 7 to 11 cycles. TCRdb independently ran MiXCR on the 5' RACE reads; one entry per CDR3 protein. The table records about 1.4 million distinct CDR3 sequences, 55% to 75% of them present only once. Sequenced material: blood. The receptor set was obtained from a man aged 18 to 29 in good health.

The chain uses TRBV5-1 and TRBJ1-1, with D hard to call. The CDR3 runs to 14 residues. Trimming shortened V by 4 bases and J by 7 bases, and 17 bases separated the two germline ends. Germline CDR1 SGHRS, CDR2 YFSETQ. The CDR3 sequence is CASSRTIGNLEAFF. The CDR3 nucleotides read TGCGCCAGCAGCCGCACGATCGGAAACCTTGAAGCTTTCTTT.

The chain has TRBV9 and TRBJ2-7, with D uncertain. The CDR3 contains 13 residues. V lost 1 base and J 4 bases, leaving 9 bases between the germline ends. Germline V lookup: CDR1 SGDLS, CDR2 YYNGEE. CDR3: CASSVSEPYEQYF. CDR3 coding DNA: TGTGCCAGCAGCGTATCTGAACCTTACGAGCAGTACTTC.

In nucleotides, the CDR3 is TGCGCCAGCAGCTTGGTTGGTAGCGGGTTTTACTCCTACAATGAGCAGTTCTTC. It codes for CASSLVGSGFYSYNEQFF. The chain links TRBV5-1 to TRBJ2-1; 7 nucleotides align to TRBD2. The CDR3 totals 18 residues. J gave up 0 bases and V 0 bases, and 9 bases lay outside the gene matches. Germline lookup yields CDR1 SGHRS and CDR2 YFSETQ.

This clonotype occurred a few times. The chain recombines TRBV20-1 with TRBJ1-5; D call uncertain. The length of the CDR3 is 13 residues. The germline CDR1 and CDR2 sequences are DFQATT and SNEGSKA (reference sequence). The germline V and J ends were trimmed by 5 bases and 0 bases, with 8 bases remaining between them. The CDR3 coding sequence is TGCAGTGCTTGGGATAATAGCAATCAGCCCCAGCATTTT. It encodes CSAWDNSNQPQHF.